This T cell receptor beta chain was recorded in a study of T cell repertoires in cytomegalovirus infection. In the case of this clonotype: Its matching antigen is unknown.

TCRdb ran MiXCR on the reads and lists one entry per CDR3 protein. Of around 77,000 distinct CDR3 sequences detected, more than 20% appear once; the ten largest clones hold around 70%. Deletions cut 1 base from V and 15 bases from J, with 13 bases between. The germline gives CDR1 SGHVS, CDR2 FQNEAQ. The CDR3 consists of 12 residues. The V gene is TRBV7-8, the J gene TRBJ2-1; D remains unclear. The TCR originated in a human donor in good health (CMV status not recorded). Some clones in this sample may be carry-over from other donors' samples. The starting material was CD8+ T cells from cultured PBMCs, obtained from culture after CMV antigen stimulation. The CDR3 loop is CASSLGVRPGFF. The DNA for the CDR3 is TGTGCCAGCAGCTTAGGAGTCCGGCCGGGGTTCTTC.